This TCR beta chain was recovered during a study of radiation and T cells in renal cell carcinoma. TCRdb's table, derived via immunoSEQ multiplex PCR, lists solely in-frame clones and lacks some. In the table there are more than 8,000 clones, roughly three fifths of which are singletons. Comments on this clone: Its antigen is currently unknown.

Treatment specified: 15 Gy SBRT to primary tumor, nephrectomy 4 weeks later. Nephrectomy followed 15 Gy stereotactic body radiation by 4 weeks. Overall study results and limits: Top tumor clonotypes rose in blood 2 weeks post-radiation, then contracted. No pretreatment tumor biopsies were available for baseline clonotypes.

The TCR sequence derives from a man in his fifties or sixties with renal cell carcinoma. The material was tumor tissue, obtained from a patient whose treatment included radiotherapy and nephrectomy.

The chain's CDR3 is CASSRAGDTEAFF. CDR3 nucleotide sequence: TGTGCCAGCAGCCGCGCAGGGGACACTGAAGCTTTCTTT. The chain joins TRBV7-9 to TRBJ1-1; D might be TRBD1 (6 bases). V was trimmed by 5 bases and J by 3 bases, leaving 10 bases between them. The CDR3 covers 13 residues. CDR1 SEHNR and CDR2 FQNEAQ come from the germline V gene (reference sequence).